One and the same sample provided the 4 T cell receptor beta chains below, sequenced in a study of T cell responses to AZD1222 COVID-19 vaccine. Profiled with immunoSEQ multiplex PCR; TCRdb holds only in-frame clones, not every one. The sample has over 150,000 clones, approximately 92% seen once; the top ten hold under 1.1%. The sample consisted of peripheral blood, taken 28 days after the second dose of the MenACWY control vaccine. These receptors were collected from an adult who received the MenACWY meningococcal vaccine as a control.

This chain connects TRBV7-2 to TRBJ1-5, with D unclear. Germline V gene lookup returns CDR1 SGHTA and CDR2 FQGNSA. This CDR3 region has 14 residues. Between the trimmed V and J ends, which lost 5 bases and 6 bases, there was a span of 14 bases. The CDR3 coding sequence is TGTGCCAGCAGCCTCCGACTAGGAGGTCAGCCCCAGCATTTT. It encodes CASSLRLGGQPQHF. The full variable domain, with the rest looked up from reference TRBV7-2 and TRBJ1-5, is GAGVSQSPSNKVTEKGKDVELRCDPISGHTALYWYRQSLGQGLEFLIYFQGNSAPDKSGLPSDRFSAERTGGSVSTLTIQRTQQEDSAVYLCASSLRLGGQPQHFGDGTRLSIL.

DNA of the CDR3: TGCAGCGTTGGGCAAGGCAGGTCGTATGGCTACACCTTC. It encodes CSVGQGRSYGYTF. The chain carries TRBV29-1 and TRBJ1-2; D unclear. Germline CDR1 reads SQVTM; CDR2 reads ANQGSEA. CDR3 length: 13 amino acids. Trimming took off 4 bases at V and 5 bases at J, with 14 bases between the two ends. Full variable domain (missing parts from reference TRBV29-1 and TRBJ1-2): SAVISQKPSRDICQRGTSLTIQCQVDSQVTMMFWYRQQPGQSLTLIATANQGSEATYESGFVIDKFPISRPNLTFSTLTVSNMSPEDSSIYLCSVGQGRSYGYTFGSGTRLTVV.

The J gene is TRBJ1-2, the V gene TRBV5-4, with TRBD1 matching over 9 bases. CDR1 and CDR2 (germline): SGHNT, YYREEE (reference sequence). CDR3 size: 13 residues. V trimming: 0 bases; J trimming: 6 bases; junction bases outside the gene matches: 0. The CDR3 bases are TGTGCCAGCAGCTTGGGACAGGGGGATGGCTACACCTTC. Its translation is CASSLGQGDGYTF.

This clone has only one observation. The rearrangement joins TRBV3-1 (or the pseudogene TRBV3-2) to TRBJ2-7; 7 bases align to TRBD2. With 1 base clipped from V and 2 bases from J, the junction kept 5 bases outside the gene matches. Germline V CDR1 and CDR2: LGHDT, YNNKEL (reference sequence). The CDR3 totals 15 residues. In nucleotides, the CDR3 is TGTGCCAGCAGCCAAGTCGGGACTATACCCTACGAGCAGTACTTC. Amino acid sequence: CASSQVGTIPYEQYF.